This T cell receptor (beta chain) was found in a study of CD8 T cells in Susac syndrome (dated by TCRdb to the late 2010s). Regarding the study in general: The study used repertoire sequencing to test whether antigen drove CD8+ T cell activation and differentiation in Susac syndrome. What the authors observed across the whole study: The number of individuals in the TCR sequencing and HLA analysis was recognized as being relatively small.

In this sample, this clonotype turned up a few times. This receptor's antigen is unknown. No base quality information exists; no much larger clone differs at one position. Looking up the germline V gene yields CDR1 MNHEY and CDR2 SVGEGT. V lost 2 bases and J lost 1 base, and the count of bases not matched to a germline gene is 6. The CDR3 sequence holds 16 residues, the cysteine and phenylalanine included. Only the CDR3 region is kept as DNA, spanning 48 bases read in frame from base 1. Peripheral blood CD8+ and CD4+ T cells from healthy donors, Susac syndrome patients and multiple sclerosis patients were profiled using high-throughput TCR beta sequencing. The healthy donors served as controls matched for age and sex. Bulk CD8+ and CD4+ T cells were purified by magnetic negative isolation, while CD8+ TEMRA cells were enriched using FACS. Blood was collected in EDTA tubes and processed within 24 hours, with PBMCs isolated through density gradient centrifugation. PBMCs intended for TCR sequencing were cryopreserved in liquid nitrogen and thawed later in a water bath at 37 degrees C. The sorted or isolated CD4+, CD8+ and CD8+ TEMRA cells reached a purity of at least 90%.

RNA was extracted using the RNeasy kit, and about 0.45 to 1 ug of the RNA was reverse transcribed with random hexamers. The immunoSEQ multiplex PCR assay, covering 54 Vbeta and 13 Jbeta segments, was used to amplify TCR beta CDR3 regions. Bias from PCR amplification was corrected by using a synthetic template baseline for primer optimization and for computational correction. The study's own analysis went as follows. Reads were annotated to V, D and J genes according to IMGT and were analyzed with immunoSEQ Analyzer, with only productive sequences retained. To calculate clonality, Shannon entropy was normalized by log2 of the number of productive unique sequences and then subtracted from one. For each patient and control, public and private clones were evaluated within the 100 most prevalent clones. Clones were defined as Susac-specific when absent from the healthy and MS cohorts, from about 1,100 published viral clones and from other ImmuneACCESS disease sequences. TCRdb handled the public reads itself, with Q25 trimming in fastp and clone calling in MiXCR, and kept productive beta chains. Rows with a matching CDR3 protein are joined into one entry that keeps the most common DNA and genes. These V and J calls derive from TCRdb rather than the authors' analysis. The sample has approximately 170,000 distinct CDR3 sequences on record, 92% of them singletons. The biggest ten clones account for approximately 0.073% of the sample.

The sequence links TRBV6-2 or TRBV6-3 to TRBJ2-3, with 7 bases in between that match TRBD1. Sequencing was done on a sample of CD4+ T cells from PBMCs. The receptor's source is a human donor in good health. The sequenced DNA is TGTGCCAGCAGTTACCTGATCGGACAGGGCACAGATACGCAGTATTTT. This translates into CASSYLIGQGTDTQYF.